The source of this T cell receptor (beta chain) is a study of T cells after yellow fever vaccination. TCRdb used MiXCR to reprocess the 5' RACE reads, holding one entry per CDR3 protein. The sample has about 500,000 distinct CDR3 sequences; about a sixth are singletons. The V end lost 7 bases, the J end lost 4 bases, and 8 bases lay between the germline ends. CDR3 length: 11 amino acids. Per the germline V gene, CDR1 is SGHRS and CDR2 is YFSETQ. This chain connects TRBV5-1 to TRBJ1-1; no reliable D call. The receptor comes from a man in his late teens or twenties who received the YFV17D yellow fever vaccine. Sequences were derived from PBMCs, sampled around 5 days after the first yellow fever vaccination. Here the CDR3 reads CASARGTEAFF. The CDR3 DNA reads as TGCGCCAGCGCTCGGGGCACTGAAGCTTTCTTT.